The T cell receptor beta chain under discussion was sequenced for a study of long-term antiretroviral therapy in people with HIV. Each participant with HIV received care in the United States. Germline CDR1 and CDR2: SGHTA and FQGNSA. This CDR3 contains 17 residues. The J segment lost 8 bases and the V segment lost 0 bases, leaving 9 bases of the junction unmatched. Concerning this clone itself: Its antigen remains unknown.

Regarding the study as a whole: Spans of CDR3 length were tighter for HIV repertoires than for controls.

Runs used v3.0 of the immunoSEQ assay and were done at survey level. Sequencing aimed to cover roughly 40,000-55,000 T-cell genomes per sample. Libraries were prepared by immunoSEQ multiplex PCR; TCRdb keeps only in-frame clonotypes and omits some of them. The sample records tens of thousands of clones, approximately 80% being singletons. The chain carries TRBV7-2 and TRBJ2-1; 11 nucleotides match TRBD2. The input for sequencing was unsorted PBMCs, taken 0.7 years before starting antiretroviral therapy. The TCR sequence derives from a man younger than 40 with HIV. The CDR3 loop is CASSLANPSGGYYEQFF. The CDR3 bases are TGTGCCAGCAGCTTAGCGAATCCTAGCGGGGGGTACTATGAGCAGTTCTTC. The complete variable domain, with remaining parts taken from reference TRBV7-2 and TRBJ2-1, reads GAGVSQSPSNKVTEKGKDVELRCDPISGHTALYWYRQSLGQGLEFLIYFQGNSAPDKSGLPSDRFSAERTGGSVSTLTIQRTQQEDSAVYLCASSLANPSGGYYEQFFGPGTRLTVL.